This note documents a single TCR beta chain sequence. The read finishes 3 residues shy of the CDR3 end, and the germline J gene is used to complete it. The entry originates in a study of T cells in women clearing cervical HPV infection. As for the study in general: Cases: HPV16-related CIN3 or worse on histology, a couple of invasive cancers.

This table comes from immunoSEQ multiplex PCR, and its TCRdb copy is limited to in-frame clones, with some not included. This sample's clone table lists over 15,000 clones. The CDR3 runs 15 residues. Per germline, CDR1 SNHLY and CDR2 FYNNEI. V lost 2 bases to trimming and J lost 5 bases; unmatched junction nucleotides: 4. Sequenced material: blood buffy coat. This TCR was sampled from a woman between 18 and 70 years old with a cervical HPV16 infection that either progressed to CIN3+ or cleared (not recorded which). J is TRBJ2-3 and V is TRBV2; 10 nucleotides line up with TRBD2. CDR3 DNA, as far as it was read: TGTGCCAGCAGTGAACTTCTAGCGGGGGAAGATACG. Translation gives CASSELLAGEDT. The entire CDR3 protein is CASSELLAGEDTQYF.